This T cell receptor (beta chain) appears in the sequencing data of a study of blood T cells in healthy people across ages. Investigators took roughly 9.5 milliliters of peripheral blood from every donor. There were at least 5.5 micrograms of total RNA extracted from every sample. Points from the study as a whole: No one knew whether donors had CMV, which possibly confounded expanded clonotype changes. More naive CD4+ cells and higher diversity marked long-lived donors relative to aged donors.

A sample-barcoded 5' primer and a J-beta primer mix were used in a second PCR of roughly 6 to 11 cycles. Each CDR3 protein gets one entry after TCRdb re-called the 5' RACE reads with MiXCR. The top ten hold roughly a quarter of the sample, which has 800,000 to 900,000 distinct CDR3 sequences, approximately 65% seen once. This CDR3 is 16 amino acids long. The V gene's germline CDR1 is SGHNT and CDR2 YENEEA. Trimming took 4 bases from V and 2 from J; bases not matched to a gene: 4. Turning to this clonotype: Antigen: not known.

The clonotype comes from a man in his thirties or forties in good health. The chain has TRBV11-3 and TRBJ2-3, with 12 bases aligning to TRBD2. Material for sequencing was blood. As DNA, the CDR3 is TGTGCCAGCAGCTCAACTAGCGGGGGGTACACAGATACGCAGTATTTT. Translated, it gives CASSSTSGGYTDTQYF.